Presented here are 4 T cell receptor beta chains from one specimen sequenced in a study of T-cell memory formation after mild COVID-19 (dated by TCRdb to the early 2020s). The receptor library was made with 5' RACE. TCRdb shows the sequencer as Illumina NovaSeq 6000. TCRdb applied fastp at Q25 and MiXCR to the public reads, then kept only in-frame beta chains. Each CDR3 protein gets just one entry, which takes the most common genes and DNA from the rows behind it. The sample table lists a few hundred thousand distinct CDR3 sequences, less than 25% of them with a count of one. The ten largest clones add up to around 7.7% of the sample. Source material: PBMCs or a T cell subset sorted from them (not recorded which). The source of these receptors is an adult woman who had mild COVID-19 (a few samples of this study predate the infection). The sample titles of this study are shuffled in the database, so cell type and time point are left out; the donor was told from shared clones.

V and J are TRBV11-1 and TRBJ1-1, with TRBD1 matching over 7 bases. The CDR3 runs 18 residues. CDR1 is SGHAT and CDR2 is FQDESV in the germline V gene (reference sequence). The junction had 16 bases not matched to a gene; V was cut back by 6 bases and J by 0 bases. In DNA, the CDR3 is TGTGCCAGCAGACGTCATAGACAGGGAACCAGCATGAACACTGAAGCTTTCTTT. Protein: CASRRHRQGTSMNTEAFF. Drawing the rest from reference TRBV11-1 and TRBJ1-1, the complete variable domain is EAEVAQSPRYKITEKSQAVAFWCDPISGHATLYWYRQILGQGPELLVQFQDESVVDDSQLPKDRFSAERLKGVDSTLKIQPAELGDSAMYLCASRRHRQGTSMNTEAFFGQGTRLTVV.

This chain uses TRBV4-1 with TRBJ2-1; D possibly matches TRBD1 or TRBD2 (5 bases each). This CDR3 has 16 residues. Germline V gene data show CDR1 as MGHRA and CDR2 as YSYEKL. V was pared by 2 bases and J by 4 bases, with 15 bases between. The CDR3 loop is CASSQRSGARYNEQFF. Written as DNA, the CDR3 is TGCGCCAGCAGCCAAAGGTCCGGGGCGCGGTACAATGAGCAGTTCTTC.

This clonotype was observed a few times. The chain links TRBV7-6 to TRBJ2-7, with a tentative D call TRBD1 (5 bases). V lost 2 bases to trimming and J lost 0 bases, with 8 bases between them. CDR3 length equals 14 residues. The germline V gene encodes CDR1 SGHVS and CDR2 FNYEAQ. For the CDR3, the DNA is TGTGCCAGCAGCTTACCAGGGTACTCCTACGAGCAGTACTTC. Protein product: CASSLPGYSYEQYF.

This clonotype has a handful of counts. CDR3 amino acids: CASRKGGRFETQYF. In nucleotides, the CDR3 is TGCGCCAGCAGAAAGGGGGGCCGATTTGAGACCCAGTACTTC. V usage is TRBV5-1 and J usage is TRBJ2-5, with D perhaps assigned TRBD1 or TRBD2 (6 bases each). There are 14 residues in the CDR3. The germline V gene has CDR1 SGHRS and CDR2 YFSETQ. Trimming left V 5 bases short and J 5 bases short, with 16 bases between.